This T cell receptor beta chain is drawn from a study of T cells expressing NK-cell markers (dated by TCRdb to the early 2020s). With respect to the entire study: Eight donors provided sorted CD3+CD56+NKG2C+, CD3+CD56+NKG2C- and CD3+CD56-NKG2C+ T-cell subsets, whose TCR beta-chain repertoires were profiled. The study sequenced eight donors, all healthy volunteers chosen at random: three men and five women. Illumina HiSeq 2000/2500, MiSeq or NextSeq was used to sequence libraries as 2 x 150 bp reads. Among the eight sequenced donors, seven were HCMV-seropositive and one was HCMV-seronegative. The paper's findings and limits, for the study overall: Whether the expanded NKG2C-expressing T cell clones were specific for HCMV antigens remained unclear. Those dominant clonotypes were again the most abundant among CD3+CD56-NKG2C+ cells in four donors, at about 25-65%. In several donors, the dominant CD3+CD56+NKG2C+ clonotypes were found to rank among the top 10 CD8+ clonotypes and to make up 1.0-7.0% of CD8+ T cells.

CDR1 MGHRA and CDR2 YSYEKL are derived from the germline V gene. Inclusive of the bounding cysteine and phenylalanine, the CDR3 is 16 residues long. The protein alone is recorded here. On this clonotype: Its antigen is still unknown.

HCMV-specific IgG was detected in serum with a commercial ELISA kit to determine HCMV serostatus. Ficoll density gradient centrifugation was used to isolate peripheral blood mononuclear cells from blood. The sequencer was an Illumina HiSeq 2000. The TCR beta cDNA libraries were made using 5'RACE template switching, a step that added both a universal primer site and unique molecular identifiers. cDNA synthesis was primed from the TCR beta constant segment and was followed by two successive PCR amplification steps. The authors processed their data as follows. MIGEC was used to demultiplex reads and group reads by UMI, and MiTCR was used to assemble and quantify clonotypes. Only TCR cDNA sequences supported by at least two reads were kept to exclude erroneous sequences. The tcR package was used for downstream repertoire analysis, and clonotypes were matched between fractions using CDR3 nucleotide sequence together with V segment. VDJmatch was used to annotate antigen specificity against VDJdb, with one amino acid substitution allowed in CDR3. TCRdb reprocessed the reads into one record per CDR3 protein sequence, lacking DNA. TCRdb, not the authors, supplied the V and J calls. The sample's table lists a count of 150,000 or so distinct CDR3 sequences. The ten biggest clones cover around 35% of the sample.

The sequenced material came from blood T cells: a sorted CD56 or NKG2C T cell subset, CD4+ or CD8+ T cells, or bulk PBMC T cells (not recorded which). This TCR came from a woman aged 45-65 years in good health. Donor details come from another sample of the same person, matched by shared clones. The chain is made from TRBV4-1 and TRBJ2-1; checking the TCRdb D call of TRBD2 is not possible without DNA. The CDR3 region: CASSPSGTSGVYEQFF.